Shown below are 13 T cell receptor beta chains from a single sample sequenced in a study of regulatory T cells in long-lasting Graves disease. With iRepertoire HTBI primers and Arm-PCR of CDR3 regions, TCR beta libraries were built. TCRdb reprocessed the multiplex PCR reads via MiXCR and lists one record per CDR3 protein. Of some 460,000 distinct CDR3 sequences detected, around 15% appear once; the ten largest clones hold 12%. Time point meaning: newly diagnosed GD, antithyroid drugs for less than 3 months. Researchers made the TCR library from RNA that was extracted from PBMCs. These same data were also listed under a study on T cells in Graves' hyperthyroidism and ophthalmopathy.

Sequenced here: peripheral blood mononuclear cells (PBMCs), sampled at new diagnosis, from a patient treated with antithyroid drugs. These receptors all come from a man aged 35 to 55 with Graves disease.

This clonotype was recorded many times. The rearrangement links TRBV7-8 to TRBJ2-7, with a possible D match to TRBD2 (6 bases). The germline V gene has CDR1 SGHVS and CDR2 FQNEAQ. The CDR3 covers 16 residues. Trimming took 3 bases from V and 5 from J, leaving 20 bases between them. The CDR3 sequence: CASSLNSRDLSNEQYF. The CDR3 coding sequence is TGTGCCAGCAGCTTGAATTCCCGGGACTTATCTAACGAGCAGTACTTC.

Many counts were recorded for this clonotype. CDR3 region: CASSLGDRAYNEQFF. CDR3 nucleotides: TGTGCCAGCAGTTTAGGGGACAGGGCCTACAATGAGCAGTTCTTC. V gene TRBV12-3 or TRBV12-4 combines with J gene TRBJ2-1; 9 nucleotides line up with TRBD1. V dropped 1 base and J dropped 2; count of bases not matched to a gene: 0. The CDR3 consists of 15 residues.

This clonotype appeared many times. The chain couples TRBV2 to TRBJ2-5; unclear D gene. Trimming cost V 7 bases and J 3 bases, with 15 bases left between them. This CDR3 spans 14 amino acids. Germline lookup yields CDR1 SNHLY and CDR2 FYNNEI. The CDR3 region has the DNA TGTGCCAGCACCCCACGGCTAGACGAAGAGACCCAGTACTTC. Translation gives CASTPRLDEETQYF.

This clonotype was recorded many times. The chain uses TRBV28 and TRBJ2-1; D uncertain. The CDR3 totals 12 residues. Germline CDR1 MDHEN, CDR2 SYDVKM. Trimming took 6 bases from V and 4 from J, leaving 7 bases between them. In DNA, the CDR3 is TGTGCCAGCAGCACCCTTTACAATGAGCAGTTCTTC. Protein sequence: CASSTLYNEQFF. Variable domain in full (rest from reference TRBV28 and TRBJ2-1): DVKVTQSSRYLVKRTGEKVFLECVQDMDHENMFWYRQDPGLGLRLIYFSYDVKMKEKGDIPEGYSVSREKKERFSLILESASTNQTSMYLCASSTLYNEQFFGPGTRLTVL.

This clonotype was recorded only once. This sequence may be a read error, since a much larger clone differs from it by one base. This chain joins TRBV18 and TRBJ2-1, with 8 bases that match TRBD1. This CDR3 has 18 residues. Looked up from germline, CDR1 is KGHSH and CDR2 is LQKENI. J was trimmed by 0 bases and V by 3 bases; bases with no gene match: 10. DNA of the CDR3: TGTGCCAGCTCACCCACGACAGGGGACACTCGCTCCTACAATGAGCAGTTCTTC. It translates to CASSPTTGDTRSYNEQFF. The full variable domain, rest sourced from reference TRBV18 and TRBJ2-1, is NAGVMQNPRHLVRRRGQEARLRCSPMKGHSHVYWYRQLPEEGLKFMVYLQKENIIDESGMPKERFSAEFPKEGPSILRIQQVVRGDSAAYFCASSPTTGDTRSYNEQFFGPGTRLTVL.

This clonotype was counted between two and nine times. V is TRBV6-1 and J is TRBJ2-2, with D perhaps TRBD1 (6 bases). There are 13 residues in the CDR3. V shed 6 bases and J shed 7 bases, with 12 bases lying between them. Germline CDR1 and CDR2: MNHNS and SASEGT. The CDR3 loop is CASRLQGNGELFF. The CDR3 DNA is TGTGCCAGCAGGCTACAGGGAAACGGGGAGCTGTTTTTT.

V is TRBV29-1 and J is TRBJ2-3; a possible D gene is TRBD2 (6 bases). V lost 6 bases to trimming and J lost 4 bases, with 14 bases between them. This CDR3 region has 13 residues. The germline gives CDR1 SQVTM, CDR2 ANQGSEA. The CDR3 region is CSVRLRLADTQYF. The CDR3 DNA is TGCAGCGTCCGATTGAGACTAGCAGATACGCAGTATTTT.

This clonotype has just a few counts. This chain connects TRBV19 to TRBJ1-5; the match to TRBD1 covers 7 bases. V lost 5 bases, J lost 0 bases, and 4 bases stayed unmatched. Germline-derived CDR1 and CDR2 are LNHDA and SQIVND (reference sequence). The CDR3 spans 15 residues. The DNA for the CDR3 is TGTGCCAGTAGTGCCCAGGGGGATAGCAATCAGCCCCAGCATTTT. The encoded protein is CASSAQGDSNQPQHF.

This clonotype was observed a few times. J is TRBJ2-1 and V is TRBV28; D not certain. The V end lost 11 bases, the J end lost 8 bases, and 7 bases lay between the germline ends. Germline assignment: CDR1 MDHEN and CDR2 SYDVKM. The CDR3 covers 9 residues. DNA for the CDR3: TGTGCCCCGTTCCATGAGCAGTTCTTC. It translates to CAPFHEQFF.

This clonotype was picked up many times. V and J are TRBV7-9 and TRBJ2-7; no clear D. The V gene's germline CDR1 is SEHNR and CDR2 FQNEAQ (reference sequence). V shed 0 bases and J shed 7 bases, with 7 bases lying between them. This CDR3 region has 12 residues. This chain's CDR3 is CASSLAGIEQYF. Written as DNA, the CDR3 is TGTGCCAGCAGCTTAGCGGGGATTGAGCAGTACTTC.

This chain uses TRBV9 with TRBJ2-2; the match to TRBD2 covers 14 bases. CDR1 is SGDLS, CDR2 YYNGEE, per germline. CDR3 length: 17 amino acids. The ends lost 3 bases at V and 6 bases at J; junction bases unmatched: 7. DNA for the CDR3: TGTGCCAGCAGCGAGACCCCGGGACTAGCGGGAGCCGGGGAGCTGTTTTTT. Amino acids: CASSETPGLAGAGELFF.

This clonotype was seen a handful of times. A read error is likely here: a far larger clone is one base away. The V gene is TRBV30, the J gene TRBJ2-1; a possible D gene is TRBD1 (5 bases). From germline, CDR1 is GTSNPN and CDR2 SVGIG (reference sequence). With 1 base removed from V and 10 bases from J, the gap between germline ends came to 8 bases. The CDR3 has 11 residues. CDR3 bases: TGTGCCTGGAGTGAAGGGGTCGAGCAGTTCTTC. Protein product: CAWSEGVEQFF.

The V gene is TRBV2, the J gene TRBJ2-1, with D perhaps being TRBD1 or TRBD2 (5 bases each). Trimming stripped 9 bases from V and 14 bases from J, with 17 bases between. The length of the CDR3 is 11 residues. Germline CDR1 SNHLY, CDR2 FYNNEI. The CDR3 region is CASTRDLREFF. The CDR3 bases are TGTGCCAGTACTAGGGACCTCCGGGAGTTCTTC.